The clone carrying this T cell receptor (beta chain) has just one count. Other DNA sequences in this sample translate to the same CDR3. The sample comes from a study of blood T cell repertoires in COVID-19. This table comes from immunoSEQ multiplex PCR, and its TCRdb copy is limited to in-frame clones, with some not included. The table has about 120,000 clones, around 86% seen once. Germline assignment: CDR1 SGHVS and CDR2 FQNEAQ. Trimming took 10 bases from V and 11 from J, leaving 17 bases between them. The CDR3 is 12 amino acids. The source material was peripheral blood. The chain joins TRBV7-8 to TRBJ1-4; a possible D gene is TRBD1 (5 bases). This clonotype was obtained from a man aged 40-49 years with acute or convalescent COVID-19. This CDR3 is CATKRGGGKLFF. The CDR3 coding sequence is TGTGCCACAAAACGCGGGGGGGGTAAACTGTTTTTT.